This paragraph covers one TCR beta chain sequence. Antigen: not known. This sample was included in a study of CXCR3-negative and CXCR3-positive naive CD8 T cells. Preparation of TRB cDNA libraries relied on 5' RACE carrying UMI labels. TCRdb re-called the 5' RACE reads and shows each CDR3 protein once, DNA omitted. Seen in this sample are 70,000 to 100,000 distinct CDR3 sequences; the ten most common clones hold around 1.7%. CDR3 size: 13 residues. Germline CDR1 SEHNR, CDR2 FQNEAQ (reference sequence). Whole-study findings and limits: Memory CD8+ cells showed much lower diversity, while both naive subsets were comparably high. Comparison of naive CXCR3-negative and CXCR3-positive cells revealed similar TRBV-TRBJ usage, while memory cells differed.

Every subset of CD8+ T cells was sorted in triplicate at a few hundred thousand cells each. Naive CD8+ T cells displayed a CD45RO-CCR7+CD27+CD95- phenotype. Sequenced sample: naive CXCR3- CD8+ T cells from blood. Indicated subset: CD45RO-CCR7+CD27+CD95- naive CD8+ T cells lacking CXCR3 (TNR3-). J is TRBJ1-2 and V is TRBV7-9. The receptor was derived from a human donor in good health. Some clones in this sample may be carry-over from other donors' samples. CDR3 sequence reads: CASSSGLTVGYTF.